This TCR beta chain was sequenced for a study of technical replicates of blood from four donors. The length of the CDR3 is 14 residues. Trimming at V came to 6 bases and at J to 2 bases, leaving 6 bases not matched to a gene. The germline V gene has CDR1 MDHEN and CDR2 SYDVKM. Clones were read by immunoSEQ multiplex PCR, and TCRdb kept only the in-frame ones, dropping some. The table lists around 80,000 clones, approximately 93% of them singletons. The sequenced material came from T cells isolated from PBMCs. The chain links TRBV28 to TRBJ2-7; 8 nucleotides match TRBD2. This clonotype was obtained from a human donor in good health. The CDR3, as DNA: TGTGCCAGCAGGCGGGGGGCAGGGCCCTACGAGCAGTACTTC. Its protein product is CASRRGAGPYEQYF.